This T cell receptor beta chain was documented in a study of T cell responses to AZD1222 COVID-19 vaccine. The length of the CDR3 is 12 residues. V dropped 2 bases and J dropped 6 bases, with 7 bases sitting between them. From germline, CDR1 is SGDLS and CDR2 YYNGEE. Method: immunoSEQ multiplex PCR; TCRdb's copy keeps in-frame clones and lacks some. The sample includes 120,000 to 150,000 clones, about 92% of them seen just once. The sequencing used peripheral blood, collected on day 0 of AZD1222 vaccination. The receptor was derived from an adult in good health. The chain employs TRBV9 and TRBJ2-3; no definite D call. The CDR3 here is CASSVGRDTQYF. For the CDR3, the DNA is TGTGCCAGCAGCGTCGGGCGGGATACGCAGTATTTT.